This TCR beta chain was sequenced for a study of blood T cell repertoires in COVID-19 (dated by TCRdb to 2018 to 2020). Study-level background: Collaborator samples came from the United States, Italy and Spain and covered acute and convalescent phases of COVID-19. Samples came from the ongoing ImmuneRACE study (first 160 participants) plus 1,254 subjects from 6 global collaborators. The repertoires were released in a freely available public database meant as a resource for research on the immune response to SARS-CoV-2. The dataset comprised deeply sampled blood TCRbeta repertoires from subjects exposed to, actively infected with, or recovered from COVID-19. Where available, HLA class I and class II types were taken from metadata supplied by the sample provider and were not determined by assay-based typing. A de-identified subject ID, COVID-19 status, age in years and sex were almost always included in the sample metadata. The prospective study material was composed of cDNA or gDNA derived from T cells, B-cell-depleted T cells, or PBMCs.

Results and caveats for the whole study, not just this receptor: How much clinical and demographic metadata was included differed by source and by participant, and the metadata was provided uncurated.

The CDR3 numbers 14 residues from cysteine through phenylalanine. CDR3 DNA only is kept here, 42 bases in frame from base 1. CDR1 and CDR2 are drawn from the germline V gene (reference sequence): LGHDT, YNNKEL. V is pared back by 8 bases and J by 5 bases, with 17 bases lying between the germline termini. Each collaborating institution followed its own protocols to collect whole blood in K2EDTA tubes. For TCRbeta analysis, collaborators shipped samples as frozen whole blood, isolated PBMCs, or DNA extracted from either of those sample types. TCRbeta CDR3 regions were amplified from genomic DNA by means of the immunoSEQ Assay, a bias-controlled multiplex PCR. In the paper's pipeline: Within the assay, amplification of reference gene primers was used to estimate how many nucleated cells each sample contained. To quantify the absolute abundance of each unique TCRbeta CDR3 rearrangement, sequence reads were collapsed and filtered. For each sample, productive Simpson clonality was calculated by taking the square root of Simpson's diversity index across productive rearrangements. This is the immuneACCESS table as TCRdb keeps it, with only in-frame sequences that have V and J called. A part of the clones is gone; compared with another copy, unresolved V genes explain less than half, and the rest is unexplained. V and J calls and clone size come straight from that table; D and trimming were deduced from the DNA. Counted in this sample were 110,000 or so clones; around 84% of them appeared once. The top ten hold around an eighth of the sample.

As for this clone: This clone's antigen is unknown. Base-call qualities are not available, and no considerably larger clone is one nucleotide away.

The sequence derives from a human donor in a cohort sampled during active COVID-19. This chain is built from TRBV3-1 (or the pseudogene TRBV3-2) and TRBJ2-3; tentative D gene TRBD2, with 7 bases matching. The sequenced material came from peripheral blood. The nucleotide sequence is TGTGCCAGCCGGGGGCGGGGGAGTGTAGATACGCAGTATTTT. Translated, this is CASRGRGSVDTQYF.